These T cell receptor beta chains were read from a single sample in a study of blood T cells in healthy people across ages. TCRdb reprocessed the 5' RACE reads via MiXCR and lists one record per CDR3 protein. This sample has hundreds of thousands of distinct CDR3 sequences, with roughly 41% found just once. Sequences were obtained from blood. These receptors came from an elderly man in good health. Both conserved end residues are part of each CDR3. Fields, in order: CDR3 DNA, CDR3 protein, J gene, clone size, V gene, D gene. The D gene is left open where the match is weak. Only some rows state a clone size, as once, few, many or a class for expanded clones.

DNA: TGTGCTGTGTCTAGCGGGAGGTGGGATACGCAGTATTTT
CDR3: CAVSSGRWDTQYF
J: TRBJ2-3
size: few
V: TRBV6-5
D: TRBD2

DNA: TGCGCCAGCAGTGAGGACAGCACAGATACGCAGTATTTT
CDR3: CASSEDSTDTQYF
J: TRBJ2-3
size: -
V: TRBV10-2
D: -

DNA: TGTGCCAGCAACCAAGATTACACTAGCACAGATACGCAGTATTTT
CDR3: CASNQDYTSTDTQYF
J: TRBJ2-3
size: -
V: TRBV4-2
D: -

DNA: TGCGCCAGCAGTTACCGACAGGGGGGAGAGACCCAGTACTTC
CDR3: CASSYRQGGETQYF
J: TRBJ2-5
size: -
V: TRBV5-1
D: TRBD1

DNA: TGTGCCAGCAGCTTAGACTCGACGACTAGCGGAGGAACTCAGTACTTC
CDR3: CASSLDSTTSGGTQYF
J: TRBJ2-7
size: -
V: TRBV7-2
D: TRBD2

DNA: TGTGCCAGCAGCGTAGCTACTAGCGGGAGTATTGAGCAGTTCTTC
CDR3: CASSVATSGSIEQFF
J: TRBJ2-1
size: once
V: TRBV9
D: TRBD2

DNA: TGTGCCAGCAGTGAACAGGGAGGACCCTACGAGCGGTACTTC
CDR3: CASSEQGGPYERYF
J: TRBJ2-7
size: once
V: TRBV6-1
D: -

DNA: TGCAGTGTGTGGGAGGACAGAGCCTACGAGCAGTACTTC
CDR3: CSVWEDRAYEQYF
J: TRBJ2-7
size: -
V: TRBV20-1
D: -

DNA: TGTGCCAGCAGCTTAGCATTCCGACAAGAGACCCAGTACTTC
CDR3: CASSLAFRQETQYF
J: TRBJ2-5
size: -
V: TRBV7-2
D: -

DNA: TGTGCCAGCAGCCCGAAGGACAGGACTAGGGACCGACGGGAGACCCAGTACTTC
CDR3: CASSPKDRTRDRRETQYF
J: TRBJ2-5
size: -
V: TRBV3-1
D: -

DNA: TGTGCCAGCAGTTTATTAACCGGGACAGGGGCCGCCTATGGCTACACCTTC
CDR3: CASSLLTGTGAAYGYTF
J: TRBJ1-2
size: few
V: TRBV27
D: TRBD1

DNA: TGTGCCAGCAGTGTCGCAGGGGGATCAAGCGAGCAGTACTTC
CDR3: CASSVAGGSSEQYF
J: TRBJ2-7
size: -
V: TRBV6-5
D: TRBD1

DNA: TGCAGTGCTAGTCGGGGCTCCTATAATTCACCCCTCCACTTT
CDR3: CSASRGSYNSPLHF
J: TRBJ1-6
size: few
V: TRBV20-1
D: -

DNA: TGCGCCAGCAGCTTAATGGTAGAAGGAAGATACAATGAGCAGTTCTTC
CDR3: CASSLMVEGRYNEQFF
J: TRBJ2-1
size: once
V: TRBV5-1
D: -

DNA: TGTGCCAGCAGCACCGACCCGTCCACAGATACGCAGTATTTT
CDR3: CASSTDPSTDTQYF
J: TRBJ2-3
size: few
V: TRBV5-6
D: -

DNA: TGCAGTGCTTACCTAGGGGTCGGCTACACCTTC
CDR3: CSAYLGVGYTF
J: TRBJ1-2
size: few
V: TRBV20-1
D: -

DNA: TGTGCCAGCAGTGAAGCATGGGGTCAGTTCGGACTGTTTTTT
CDR3: CASSEAWGQFGLFF
J: TRBJ1-4
size: -
V: TRBV6-1
D: -

DNA: TGCGCCAGCAGCCAAGCCGCCAGGCAAGGCCAGCCCCAGCATTTT
CDR3: CASSQAARQGQPQHF
J: TRBJ1-5
size: -
V: TRBV4-1
D: -

DNA: TGTGCCAGCAGAGATACAGGAGAGCAGTTCTTC
CDR3: CASRDTGEQFF
J: TRBJ2-1
size: -
V: TRBV6-5
D: -

DNA: TGTGCCACCAGCAGAGATTATCCCCGGAGGGGGGGAGGGGATGAGCAGTACTTC
CDR3: CATSRDYPRRGGGDEQYF
J: TRBJ2-5
size: -
V: TRBV15
D: -

DNA: TGTGCCATTGGACTAGCGGGGGGATATAGCACAGATACGCAGTATTTT
CDR3: CAIGLAGGYSTDTQYF
J: TRBJ2-3
size: -
V: TRBV2
D: TRBD2

DNA: TGTGCCAGCAGCTCCGAACCGGGCCCCCAGGGGACCCAGTACTTC
CDR3: CASSSEPGPQGTQYF
J: TRBJ2-5
size: -
V: TRBV7-2
D: -